Shown below are 21 T cell receptor beta chains from a single sample sequenced in a study of blood T cell repertoires in COVID-19. Here immunoSEQ multiplex PCR was the method, and the copy in TCRdb shows in-frame clones only, minus some. The sample records under 50,000 clones, over 70% being singletons. The sample was peripheral blood. All receptors come from a man aged 65 to 79 with acute or convalescent COVID-19.

The J gene is TRBJ1-2, the V gene TRBV5-4; TRBD1 matches at 9 bases. Germline-derived CDR1 and CDR2 are SGHNT and YYREEE (reference sequence). The CDR3 sequence is 17 residues long. V trimming: 6 bases; J trimming: 4 bases; junction bases outside the gene matches: 16. The CDR3 DNA reads TGTGCCAGCACCCTAAGGCCACAGGGGGCGGGGGGCTATGGCTACACCTTC. This sequence encodes CASTLRPQGAGGYGYTF.

The rearrangement uses TRBV19 and TRBJ2-1; 9 positions match TRBD2. Looked up from germline, CDR1 is LNHDA and CDR2 is SQIVND (reference sequence). V lost 7 bases to trimming and J lost 8 bases; unmatched junction nucleotides: 12. The CDR3 is 15 residues long. CDR3 loop: CASIPTSGRMDEQFF. The CDR3 coding sequence is TGTGCCAGTATCCCTACTAGCGGGCGCATGGATGAGCAGTTCTTC.

This chain uses TRBV7-9 with TRBJ1-2; the D is unclear. The CDR3 spans 12 residues. Germline loops: CDR1 SEHNR, CDR2 FQNEAQ (reference sequence). Trimming took 1 base from V and 9 from J, leaving 9 bases between them. The CDR3 region has the DNA TGTGCCAGCAGCTTAGGCGGGAGCCGCTACACCTTC. It translates to CASSLGGSRYTF.

V gene TRBV11-2 combines with J gene TRBJ2-3; 11 bases fit TRBD2. The trim removed 1 base at V and 4 bases at J, leaving 4 bases unmatched. Germline V lookup: CDR1 SGHAT, CDR2 FQNNGV. This CDR3 region has 16 residues. CDR3 protein: CASSLVLAGVADTQYF. The CDR3 DNA reads TGTGCCAGCAGCTTAGTACTAGCGGGGGTGGCAGATACGCAGTATTTT.

The V and J genes are TRBV5-1 and TRBJ2-3; 11 bases align to TRBD1. V lost 9 bases, J lost 5 bases, and 5 bases stayed unmatched. This CDR3 contains 13 residues. Germline V gives CDR1 SGHRS, CDR2 YFSETQ. The CDR3 loop reads CATSGQGGDTQYF. The CDR3 region has the DNA TGCGCCACTTCGGGACAGGGGGGAGATACGCAGTATTTT.

This clone was seen only once. The V gene is TRBV27, the J gene TRBJ1-4, with 7 bases that match TRBD1. The CDR3 totals 14 residues. Trimming took 7 bases from V and 4 from J; bases not matched to a gene: 6. CDR1 is MNHEY and CDR2 is SMNVEV in the germline V gene (reference sequence). The CDR3 DNA sequence: TGTGCCAGCAACTTACAGGGGTTTAATGAAAAACTGTTTTTT. It is translated as CASNLQGFNEKLFF.

The genes are TRBV30 and TRBJ1-2; D remains ambiguous. The CDR3 is made up of 14 amino acids. Deletions cut 4 bases from V and 8 bases from J, with 20 bases between. The germline V gene has CDR1 GTSNPN and CDR2 SVGIG (reference sequence). The chain's CDR3 is CAWNGPGEAGGYTF. The CDR3 DNA is TGTGCCTGGAACGGACCCGGGGAGGCAGGCGGCTACACCTTC.

This chain uses TRBV29-1 with TRBJ1-2; D gene unclear. Germline loops: CDR1 SQVTM, CDR2 ANQGSEA. This CDR3 is 11 amino acids long. V lost 4 bases and J lost 2, with 5 bases in between. Here the CDR3 reads CSVGENYGYTF. CDR3 DNA: TGCAGCGTTGGGGAGAACTATGGCTACACCTTC.

V usage is TRBV3-1 (or the pseudogene TRBV3-2) and J usage is TRBJ1-1; D may be TRBD1 (5 bases). This CDR3 spans 12 amino acids. The V gene's germline CDR1 is LGHDT and CDR2 YNNKEL (reference sequence). V dropped 4 bases and J dropped 6 bases, with 9 bases sitting between them. This chain's CDR3 is CASSLSGSEAFF. In nucleotides, the CDR3 is TGTGCCAGCAGCCTGTCAGGGTCTGAAGCTTTCTTT.

The gene calls are TRBV18 and TRBJ2-7; 9 nucleotides agree with TRBD1. The V gene end was trimmed by 6 bases and the J gene end by 3 bases; junction bases not matched to a gene: 6. Germline lookup yields CDR1 KGHSH and CDR2 LQKENI. The CDR3 covers 14 residues. Written as DNA, the CDR3 is TGTGCCAGCTCCCCCGGGACAGGGATCTACGAGCAGTACTTC. Protein product: CASSPGTGIYEQYF.

J is TRBJ2-3 and V is TRBV9, with D maybe TRBD2 (5 bases). This CDR3 region has 16 residues. From germline, CDR1 is SGDLS and CDR2 YYNGEE. The ends were cut back, 4 bases at V and 10 bases at J, with 25 bases in the middle. The CDR3 reads CASSTQLPGRLAAQYF. The CDR3 nucleotides are TGTGCCAGCAGCACACAGCTACCTGGAAGGCTAGCTGCGCAGTATTTT.

In DNA form, the CDR3 reads TGTGCCAGCAGCTTAGACGGGGGAACTACGGGGCAGTATTTT. Amino acid sequence: CASSLDGGTTGQYF. The chain carries TRBV7-3 and TRBJ2-3; perhaps TRBD2 as D (6 bases). Trimming took 2 bases from V and 11 from J, leaving 17 bases between them. CDR1 and CDR2 (germline): SGHTA, FQGTGA. The CDR3 length is 14 residues.

This clone has just a few counts. This rearrangement joins TRBV19 to TRBJ1-5, with a weak D call TRBD1 (5 bases). Germline-derived CDR1 and CDR2 are LNHDA and SQIVND (reference sequence). The CDR3 contains 16 residues. V was clipped by 10 bases and J by 4 bases, with 23 bases between them. CDR3 DNA sequence: TGTGCCACTACCCCCGGCGTTGGGGGGGAAAATCAGCCCCAGCATTTT. The encoded protein is CATTPGVGGENQPQHF.

The table lists this clone with a count of one. The chain carries TRBV29-1 and TRBJ1-5, with D unclear. From germline, CDR1 is SQVTM and CDR2 ANQGSEA. V was cut by 4 bases and J by 6 bases, with 16 bases left in between. This CDR3 has 14 residues. This CDR3 reads CSVVVGPRGQPQHF. DNA of the CDR3: TGCAGCGTTGTTGTGGGTCCACGGGGTCAGCCCCAGCATTTT.

V is TRBV7-2 and J is TRBJ1-5; 7 nucleotides align to TRBD1. This CDR3 spans 15 amino acids. V shed 2 bases and J 3 bases; nucleotides not matched to a gene: 4. CDR1 SGHTA and CDR2 FQGNSA come from the germline V gene. CDR3 sequence (DNA): TGTGCCAGCAGCTTAACAGGGGCATTCAATCAGCCCCAGCATTTT. Its protein product is CASSLTGAFNQPQHF.

The rearrangement links TRBV25-1 to TRBJ1-2, with TRBD1 matching over 9 bases. Per the germline V gene, CDR1 is MGHDK and CDR2 is SYGVNS. The J segment lost 1 base and the V segment lost 4 bases, leaving 13 bases of the junction unmatched. The CDR3 extends over 18 amino acids. CDR3 DNA: TGTGCCAGCAGTGCGGTCGACGGGACAGGGCCTTTTAACTATGGCTACACCTTC. This encodes CASSAVDGTGPFNYGYTF.

The V and J genes are TRBV6-1 and TRBJ2-3, with a weak D call TRBD2 (6 bases). The length of the CDR3 is 16 residues. Germline values: CDR1 MNHNS, CDR2 SASEGT. V gave up 3 bases and J gave up 0 bases, with 13 bases separating them. The CDR3 here is CASSDSVGGSTDTQYF. CDR3 in DNA: TGTGCCAGCAGTGATTCAGTGGGGGGTAGCACAGATACGCAGTATTTT.

The rearrangement links TRBV3-1 (or the pseudogene TRBV3-2) to TRBJ2-4, with 8 bases that match TRBD1. Germline V gene data show CDR1 as LGHDT and CDR2 as YNNKEL (reference sequence). The CDR3 is made up of 14 amino acids. With 1 base clipped from V and 10 bases from J, the junction kept 6 bases outside the gene matches. CDR3 nucleotide sequence: TGTGCCAGCAGCCAAGGACAGGGGACTCGTATTCAGTACTTC. This translates into CASSQGQGTRIQYF.

The chain employs TRBV6-4 and TRBJ2-7; TRBD1 agrees at 12 bases. The V segment lost 2 bases and the J segment 5 bases; nucleotides outside the gene matches: 1. Germline CDR1 MRHNA, CDR2 SNTAGT. The length of the CDR3 is 14 residues. The CDR3 sequence is CASSDGTGGHEQYF. CDR3 coding DNA: TGTGCCAGCAGTGACGGGACAGGGGGCCACGAGCAGTACTTC.

In nucleotides, the CDR3 is TGTGCCAGCAGCTTAGTAGTCGGGGAGCTGTTTTTT. Protein product: CASSLVVGELFF. V usage is TRBV7-9 and J usage is TRBJ2-2; D is ambiguous. Trimming removed 1 base at V and 7 bases at J, with 4 bases between. Per germline, CDR1 SEHNR and CDR2 FQNEAQ (reference sequence). The CDR3 runs to 12 residues.

This chain uses TRBV6-5 with TRBJ2-5; 7 bases map to TRBD1. J lost 5 bases, V lost 4 bases, and 7 bases had no gene match. The CDR3 covers 14 residues. Germline V CDR1 and CDR2: MNHEY, SVGAGI. This chain's CDR3 is CASSSPGQRETQYF. Written as DNA, the CDR3 is TGTGCCAGCAGTTCGCCGGGACAGCGGGAGACCCAGTACTTC.